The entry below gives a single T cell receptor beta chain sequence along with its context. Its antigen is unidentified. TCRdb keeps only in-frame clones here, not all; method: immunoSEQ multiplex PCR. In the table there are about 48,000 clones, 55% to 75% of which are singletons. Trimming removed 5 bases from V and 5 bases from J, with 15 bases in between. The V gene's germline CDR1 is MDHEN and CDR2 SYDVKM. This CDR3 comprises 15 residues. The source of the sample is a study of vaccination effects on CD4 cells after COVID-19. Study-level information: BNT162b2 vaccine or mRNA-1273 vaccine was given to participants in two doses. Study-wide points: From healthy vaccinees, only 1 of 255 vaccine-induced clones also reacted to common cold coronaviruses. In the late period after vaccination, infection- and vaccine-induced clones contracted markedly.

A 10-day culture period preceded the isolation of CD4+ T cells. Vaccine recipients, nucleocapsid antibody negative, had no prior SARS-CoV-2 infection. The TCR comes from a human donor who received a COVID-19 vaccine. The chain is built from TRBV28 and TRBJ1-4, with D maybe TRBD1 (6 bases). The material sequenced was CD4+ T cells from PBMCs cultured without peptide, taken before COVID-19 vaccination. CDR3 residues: CASSGGALGNEKLFF. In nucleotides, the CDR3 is TGTGCCAGCAGTGGGGGGGCCTTGGGAAATGAAAAACTGTTTTTT.